Presented here are 11 T cell receptor beta chains from one specimen sequenced in a study of T cells in Graves' hyperthyroidism and ophthalmopathy. Amplification targeted TCR beta CDR3 regions from RNA transcripts. The study used the HTBI primer set for a first-round RT-PCR of the TCR CDR3. One entry per CDR3 protein results from TCRdb running MiXCR on the multiplex PCR reads. The table has about 200,000 distinct CDR3 sequences, less than 20% seen once. Specimen: blood. These receptors were obtained from a woman in her forties or fifties with Graves' hyperthyroidism.

This clonotype was counted ten times or more. In DNA, the CDR3 is TGCGCCAGCAGCTTGGTAGCGTATCCGGGCGAGCAGTACTTC. It codes for CASSLVAYPGEQYF. The chain links TRBV5-1 to TRBJ2-7, with D perhaps TRBD2 (5 bases). The CDR3 runs to 14 residues. The V gene's germline CDR1 is SGHRS and CDR2 YFSETQ. V was cut by 0 bases and J by 6 bases, with 13 bases left in between. The full variable domain, with the rest looked up from reference TRBV5-1 and TRBJ2-7, is KAGVTQTPRYLIKTRGQQVTLSCSPISGHRSVSWYQQTPGQGLQFLFEYFSETQRNKGNFPGRFSGRQFSNSRSEMNVSTLELGDSALYLCASSLVAYPGEQYFGPGTRLTVT.

V gene TRBV28 combines with J gene TRBJ1-2; TRBD1 matches at 8 bases. The CDR3 has 13 amino acids. The germline V gene has CDR1 MDHEN and CDR2 SYDVKM. V shed 6 bases and J 9 bases; nucleotides not matched to a gene: 9. The CDR3 here is CASRQQGGTSYTF. The CDR3 nucleotides are TGTGCCAGCAGACAACAGGGGGGCACGAGCTACACCTTC.

This clonotype was detected only a few times. The rearrangement joins TRBV5-6 to TRBJ1-6, with D possibly being TRBD1 (6 bases). This CDR3 has 14 amino acids. Trimming stripped 4 bases from V and 7 bases from J, with 12 bases between. The germline V gene encodes CDR1 SGHDT and CDR2 YYEEEE. The CDR3 protein is CASSPGQSNSPLHF. CDR3 bases: TGTGCCAGCAGCCCCGGACAGTCAAATTCACCCCTCCACTTT.

The chain carries TRBV24-1 and TRBJ2-7, with D unresolved. The CDR3 covers 12 residues. With 4 bases removed from V and 4 bases from J, the gap between germline ends came to 7 bases. In germline, CDR1 is KGHDR, CDR2 SFDVKD. The CDR3 nucleotides read TGTGCCACCAGTGAAAACATTTACGAGCAGTACTTC. This sequence encodes CATSENIYEQYF.

The chain has TRBV7-3 and TRBJ1-2, with 7 bases that match TRBD1. With 0 bases clipped from V and 1 base from J, the junction kept 2 bases outside the gene matches. The CDR3 length is 15 residues. CDR1 and CDR2 from the germline V gene are SGHTA and FQGTGA. The CDR3 reads CASSLTGDSNYGYTF. The CDR3 nucleotides are TGTGCCAGCAGCTTAACGGGGGACAGTAACTATGGCTACACCTTC.

This chain links TRBV6-2 or TRBV6-3 with TRBJ2-3; D call uncertain. This CDR3 has 14 amino acids. From germline, CDR1 is MNHEY and CDR2 SVGEGT. V lost 6 bases, J lost 5 bases, and 15 bases lay in between. The CDR3, as DNA: TGTGCCAGCAGCGCCTATGGAGATCGAGATACGCAGTATTTT. Translating gives CASSAYGDRDTQYF.

This clonotype was seen many times. This rearrangement joins TRBV20-1 to TRBJ2-7; D is ambiguous. Germline lookup yields CDR1 DFQATT and CDR2 SNEGSKA (reference sequence). The V gene lost 2 bases and the J gene lost 0 bases, with 11 bases spanning the gap. The CDR3 totals 14 residues. CDR3 sequence: CSARPLKSSYEQYF. CDR3 sequence (DNA): TGCAGTGCTAGACCCCTCAAGAGCTCCTACGAGCAGTACTTC.

This chain joins TRBV4-1 and TRBJ2-5; 9 nucleotides match TRBD1. Per germline, CDR1 MGHRA and CDR2 YSYEKL. CDR3 length: 15 amino acids. J was trimmed by 3 bases and V by 2 bases; bases with no gene match: 4. This chain's CDR3 is CASSQPWDREETQYF. CDR3 nucleotide sequence: TGCGCCAGCAGCCAACCCTGGGACAGGGAAGAGACCCAGTACTTC.

This chain connects TRBV5-1 to TRBJ1-1; a possible D gene is TRBD1 (6 bases). This CDR3 has 14 amino acids. Trimming pared 7 bases from V and 1 base from J, leaving 14 bases between. Germline lookup yields CDR1 SGHRS and CDR2 YFSETQ. The CDR3 DNA reads TGCGCCAGCGGCCACCCCAGGGGGAACACTGAAGCTTTCTTT. Its protein product is CASGHPRGNTEAFF.

This clonotype showed up many times. The chain uses TRBV10-3 and TRBJ1-1; D not resolved. The CDR3 is 12 residues long. CDR1 is ENHRY and CDR2 is SYGVKD in the germline V gene. Trimming cost V 3 bases and J 0 bases, with 2 bases left between them. CDR3 region: CAISDVNTEAFF. CDR3 coding DNA: TGTGCCATCAGTGACGTGAACACTGAAGCTTTCTTT.

This clonotype was recorded at least ten times. The genes are TRBV3-1 and TRBJ2-1, with a tentative D call TRBD2 (7 bases). Looked up from germline, CDR1 is LGHDT and CDR2 is YNNKEL (reference sequence). V was clipped by 4 bases and J by 11 bases, with 21 bases between them. The CDR3 has 15 residues. The CDR3, as DNA: TGTGCCAGCAGCCGATCGCTAGCGGCCCAGGGGCAGCAGTTCTTC. Its protein is CASSRSLAAQGQQFF.